This passage covers 8 T cell receptor beta chains from one sample sequenced in a study of blood T cell repertoires in COVID-19. TCRdb's copy holds only in-frame clones and misses some; the assay was immunoSEQ multiplex PCR. Of about 180,000 clones listed, nearly 90% are singletons. The sequenced material came from PBMCs or T cells enriched from blood (not recorded which). These receptor sequences come from a woman aged 40 to 49 with acute COVID-19.

The chain couples TRBV15 to TRBJ2-3; TRBD2 matches at 7 bases. V lost 1 base to trimming and J lost 3 bases; unmatched junction nucleotides: 7. This CDR3 contains 16 residues. Germline lookup yields CDR1 LNHNV and CDR2 YYDKDF (reference sequence). The CDR3 DNA reads TGTGCCACCAGCAGAGGCCCCAGCGGGGAAACAGATACGCAGTATTTT. Residues: CATSRGPSGETDTQYF. Complete variable domain (other parts from reference TRBV15 and TRBJ2-3): DAMVIQNPRYQVTQFGKPVTLSCSQTLNHNVMYWYQQKSSQAPKLLFHYYDKDFNNEADTPDNFQSRRPNTSFCFLDIRSPGLGDTAMYLCATSRGPSGETDTQYFGPGTRLTVL.

The V and J genes are TRBV25-1 and TRBJ2-5; a weak D match, TRBD1 (6 bases). CDR3 length: 16 residues. Germline values: CDR1 MGHDK, CDR2 SYGVNS. V lost 2 bases, J lost 1 base, and 14 bases lay in between. CDR3 loop: CASSELRGNIQETQYF. The CDR3 DNA reads TGTGCCAGCAGTGAACTAAGGGGGAACATCCAAGAGACCCAGTACTTC.

This sequence joins TRBV30 and TRBJ1-1; D is possibly TRBD1 (5 bases). Trimming took off 0 bases at V and 1 base at J, with 9 bases between the two ends. The V gene's germline CDR1 is GTSNPN and CDR2 SVGIG (reference sequence). The CDR3 spans 14 residues. CDR3 loop: CAWSVGGQNTEAFF. DNA of the CDR3: TGTGCCTGGAGTGTGGGGGGTCAGAACACTGAAGCTTTCTTT.

This sequence joins TRBV25-1 and TRBJ2-5; D perhaps matches TRBD1 (6 bases). Germline V gene lookup returns CDR1 MGHDK and CDR2 SYGVNS. The ends were cut back, 2 bases at V and 9 bases at J, with 13 bases in the middle. The CDR3 runs to 13 residues. The CDR3 bases are TGTGCCAGCAGTGAAGGGGGCGTGGGGTCCCAGTACTTC. This codes for CASSEGGVGSQYF. The entire variable domain, with the rest obtained from reference TRBV25-1 and TRBJ2-5, is as follows: EADIYQTPRYLVIGTGKKITLECSQTMGHDKMYWYQQDPGMELHLIHYSYGVNSTEKGDLSSESTVSRIRTEHFPLTLESARPSHTSQYLCASSEGGVGSQYFGPGTRLLVL.

The chain has TRBV27 and TRBJ2-7, with TRBD2 identical over 11 bases. Trimming at V came to 0 bases and at J to 0 bases, leaving 7 bases not matched to a gene. Germline CDR1 and CDR2: MNHEY and SMNVEV (reference sequence). There are 18 residues in the CDR3. The CDR3 region has the DNA TGTGCCAGCAGTTTATCGGGGCTAGCGGGGGGCAGCTCCTACGAGCAGTACTTC. It specifies CASSLSGLAGGSSYEQYF.

The chain links TRBV6-5 to TRBJ2-7, with 9 bases matching TRBD1. V gave up 5 bases and J gave up 4 bases; unmatched junction bases: 9. This CDR3 comprises 15 residues. Germline CDR1 reads MNHEY; CDR2 reads SVGAGI. This chain's CDR3 is CASSRPGQGSYEQYF. The CDR3 coding sequence is TGTGCCAGCAGTCGACCCGGACAGGGGAGTTACGAGCAGTACTTC.

The chain links TRBV6-6 to TRBJ1-5; D not certain. CDR3 length: 14 residues. The V end lost 8 bases, the J end lost 1 base, and 12 bases lay between the germline ends. Germline lookup yields CDR1 MNHNY and CDR2 SVGAGI (reference sequence). The chain's CDR3 is CASERVGSNQPQHF. CDR3 nucleotide sequence: TGTGCCAGCGAGAGGGTTGGGAGCAATCAGCCCCAGCATTTT.

The V call is TRBV5-1, the J call TRBJ2-7; TRBD2 matches 11 bases. Germline CDR1 and CDR2: SGHRS and YFSETQ. The ends lost 7 bases at V and 5 bases at J; junction bases unmatched: 8. The CDR3 consists of 14 residues. CDR3 sequence: CASAETSGSHEQYF. CDR3 nucleotides: TGCGCCAGCGCGGAAACTAGCGGGAGCCACGAGCAGTACTTC. Drawing the rest from reference TRBV5-1 and TRBJ2-7, the complete variable domain is KAGVTQTPRYLIKTRGQQVTLSCSPISGHRSVSWYQQTPGQGLQFLFEYFSETQRNKGNFPGRFSGRQFSNSRSEMNVSTLELGDSALYLCASAETSGSHEQYFGPGTRLTVT.